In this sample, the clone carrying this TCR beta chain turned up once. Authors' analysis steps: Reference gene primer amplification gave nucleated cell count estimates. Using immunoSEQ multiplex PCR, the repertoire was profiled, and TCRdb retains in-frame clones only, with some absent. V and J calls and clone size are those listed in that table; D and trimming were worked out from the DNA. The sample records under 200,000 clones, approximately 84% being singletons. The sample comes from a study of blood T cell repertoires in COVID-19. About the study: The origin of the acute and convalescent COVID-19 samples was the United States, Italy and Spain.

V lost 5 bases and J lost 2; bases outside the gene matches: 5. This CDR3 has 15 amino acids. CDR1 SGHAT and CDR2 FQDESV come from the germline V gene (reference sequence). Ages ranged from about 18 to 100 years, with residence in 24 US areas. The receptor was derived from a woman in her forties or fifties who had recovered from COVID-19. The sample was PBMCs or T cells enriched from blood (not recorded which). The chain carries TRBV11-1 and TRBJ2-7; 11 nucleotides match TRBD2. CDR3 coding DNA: TGTGCCAGCAGCCTCCGACTAGCGGGAACCTACGAGCAGTACTTC. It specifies CASSLRLAGTYEQYF.